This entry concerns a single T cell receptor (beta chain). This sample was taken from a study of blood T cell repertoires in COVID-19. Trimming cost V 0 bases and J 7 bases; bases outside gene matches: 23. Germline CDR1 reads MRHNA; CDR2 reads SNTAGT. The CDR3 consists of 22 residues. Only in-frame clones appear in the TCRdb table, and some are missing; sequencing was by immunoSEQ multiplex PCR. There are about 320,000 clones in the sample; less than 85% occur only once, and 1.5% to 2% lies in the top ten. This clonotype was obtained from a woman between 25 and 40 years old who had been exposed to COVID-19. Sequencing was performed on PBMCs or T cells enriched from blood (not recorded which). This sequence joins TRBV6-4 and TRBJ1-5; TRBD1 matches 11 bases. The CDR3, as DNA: TGTGCCAGCAGTGACTCGATTAGTCGGGTTGATAGGACAGGGGGCGTTAGGCAGCCCCAGCATTTT. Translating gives CASSDSISRVDRTGGVRQPQHF.